A single sample is the source of the 14 T cell receptor beta chains below, sequenced in a study of CD8+ T cells in alopecia areata. RNA, once extracted, was reverse transcribed into cDNA for use as the sequencing template. The repertoire was sequenced with immunoSEQ multiplex PCR; TCRdb's copy has only in-frame clones and lacks some. The sample records 150,000 to 180,000 clones, 45% to 55% being singletons. The material was CD8+ T cells sorted from blood, obtained at week 0. The receptors here all came from a human donor with alopecia areata.

This clone appeared once. The chain couples TRBV9 to TRBJ1-1, with a tentative D call TRBD1 (5 bases). This CDR3 has 14 residues. V was trimmed by 0 bases and J by 8 bases, leaving 14 bases between them. The germline CDR1 and CDR2 sequences are SGDLS and YYNGEE. The CDR3 sequence is CASSVAGGGTEAFF. In DNA, the CDR3 is TGTGCCAGCAGCGTAGCGGGTGGGGGGACCGAAGCTTTCTTT.

This chain connects TRBV5-4 to TRBJ2-5; D is ambiguous. The CDR3 extends over 14 amino acids. Germline V lookup: CDR1 SGHNT, CDR2 YYREEE (reference sequence). Trimming removed 4 bases from V and 0 bases from J, with 10 bases in between. In nucleotides, the CDR3 is TGTGCCAGCAGCCCGCAGGCCGACCAAGAGACCCAGTACTTC. It is translated as CASSPQADQETQYF.

The chain is built from TRBV29-1 and TRBJ2-7; D is possibly TRBD1 (5 bases). V was trimmed by 4 bases and J by 5 bases, leaving 12 bases between them. Germline V gene sequence: CDR1 SQVTM, CDR2 ANQGSEA. CDR3 length: 12 amino acids. The CDR3 is CSVGQGTHEQYF. CDR3 in DNA: TGCAGCGTTGGGCAGGGTACCCACGAGCAGTACTTC.

The chain is built from TRBV4-3 and TRBJ1-4; no firm D call. Germline lookup yields CDR1 LGHNA and CDR2 YSLEER. V shed 1 base and J shed 4 bases, with 13 bases lying between them. This CDR3 is built from 16 residues. CDR3 sequence reads: CASSQVRGRDNEKLFF. The CDR3 DNA reads as TGCGCCAGCAGCCAAGTACGAGGGCGCGATAATGAAAAACTGTTTTTT.

This clone was detected a few times. V is TRBV7-2 and J is TRBJ2-7; 11 bases agree with TRBD2. Germline trimming cut 1 base from V and 3 bases from J; bases unmatched to any gene: 5. Germline CDR1 SGHTA, CDR2 FQGNSA. This CDR3 contains 16 residues. CDR3 in DNA: TGTGCCAGCAGCTTAGATAGCGGGGGGGCCTTCTACGAGCAGTACTTC. Protein: CASSLDSGGAFYEQYF.

The chain carries TRBV7-6 and TRBJ2-5; D call uncertain. V was shortened by 5 bases and J by 1 base, with 5 bases between the two germline ends. Germline values: CDR1 SGHVS, CDR2 FNYEAQ. CDR3 length equals 12 residues. As DNA, the CDR3 is TGTGCCAGCAGCAGGACCCAAGAGACCCAGTACTTC. This sequence encodes CASSRTQETQYF.

The chain has TRBV13 and TRBJ1-1, with D uncertain. Trimming left V 5 bases short and J 5 bases short, with 3 bases between. The CDR3 loop spans 10 amino acids. Germline lookup yields CDR1 PRHDT and CDR2 FYEKMQ (reference sequence). CDR3 DNA: TGTGCCAGCAGCAGGACTGAAGCTTTCTTT. Its translation is CASSRTEAFF.

This clone has only one observation. The V and J genes are TRBV27 and TRBJ2-7, with D possibly matching TRBD1 (6 bases). This CDR3 region has 16 residues. CDR1 and CDR2 (germline): MNHEY, SMNVEV (reference sequence). Trimming removed 3 bases at V and 2 bases at J, with 17 bases between. CDR3 in amino acids: CASSLSGTGRPYEQYF. Written as DNA, the CDR3 is TGTGCCAGCAGTTTGAGCGGTACAGGGAGACCCTACGAGCAGTACTTC.

The rearrangement links TRBV7-9 to TRBJ1-6; D might be TRBD1 (5 bases). Germline-derived CDR1 and CDR2 are SEHNR and FQNEAQ (reference sequence). CDR3 length equals 14 residues. V was cut by 6 bases and J by 7 bases, with 13 bases left in between. CDR3 sequence reads: CASRETGLNSPLHF. The CDR3 region has the DNA TGTGCCAGCAGGGAAACAGGACTAAATTCACCCCTCCACTTT.

In this sample, this clone turned up a few times. V gene TRBV2 combines with J gene TRBJ2-3; D is ambiguous. This CDR3 has 12 amino acids. Trimming removed 7 bases from V and 2 bases from J, with 7 bases in between. The germline CDR1 and CDR2 sequences are SNHLY and FYNNEI. The CDR3 DNA follows: TGTGCCAGCAACCCAGACACAGATACGCAGTATTTT. Amino acids: CASNPDTDTQYF.

The rearrangement uses TRBV14 and TRBJ2-7, with D perhaps matching TRBD1 (5 bases). With 4 bases removed from V and 3 bases from J, the gap between germline ends came to 10 bases. CDR1 and CDR2 (germline): SGHDN, FVKESK. This CDR3 region has 13 residues. The CDR3 DNA is TGTGCCAGCAGCCCTGGGGCAGGCTACGAGCAGTACTTC. Protein product: CASSPGAGYEQYF.

This clone was recorded a few times. The V call is TRBV18, the J call TRBJ2-3; perhaps TRBD1 as D (6 bases). V was trimmed by 5 bases and J by 5 bases, leaving 14 bases between them. The V gene's germline CDR1 is KGHSH and CDR2 LQKENI. The CDR3 length is 14 residues. The CDR3 region is CASSTTGSVDTQYF. The CDR3 DNA sequence: TGTGCCAGCTCAACAACAGGGTCGGTAGATACGCAGTATTTT.

This rearrangement joins TRBV30 to TRBJ2-3; D unclear. Germline loops: CDR1 GTSNPN, CDR2 SVGIG (reference sequence). V was trimmed by 1 base and J by 6 bases, leaving 8 bases between them. This CDR3 is 12 amino acids long. CDR3 residues: CAWSAVRDTQYF. The CDR3 bases are TGTGCCTGGAGTGCAGTGCGGGATACGCAGTATTTT.

The table lists this clone with a few counts. The V and J genes are TRBV29-1 and TRBJ2-7; 8 bases are a match to TRBD1. In germline, CDR1 is SQVTM, CDR2 ANQGSEA. V dropped 1 base and J dropped 7; count of bases not matched to a gene: 9. The CDR3 is made up of 14 amino acids. CDR3 nucleotides: TGCAGCGTTGAAGCAGCAGGGGGCCTGGGGGAGCAGTACTTC. Protein sequence: CSVEAAGGLGEQYF.